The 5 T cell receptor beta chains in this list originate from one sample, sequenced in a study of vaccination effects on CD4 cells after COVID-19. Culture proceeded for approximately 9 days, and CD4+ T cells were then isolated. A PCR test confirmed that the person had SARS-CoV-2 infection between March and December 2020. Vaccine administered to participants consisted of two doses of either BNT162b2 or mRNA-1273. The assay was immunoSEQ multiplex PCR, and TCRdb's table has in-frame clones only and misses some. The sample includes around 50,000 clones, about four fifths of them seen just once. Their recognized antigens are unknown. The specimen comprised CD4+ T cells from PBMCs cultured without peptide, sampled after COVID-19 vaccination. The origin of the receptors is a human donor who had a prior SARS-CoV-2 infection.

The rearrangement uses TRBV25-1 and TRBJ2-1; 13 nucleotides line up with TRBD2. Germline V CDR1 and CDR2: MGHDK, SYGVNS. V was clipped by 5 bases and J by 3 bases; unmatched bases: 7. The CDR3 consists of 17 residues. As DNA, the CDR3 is TGTGCCAGCAGTTTAGTCACTAGCGGGGGGGGCTACAATGAGCAGTTCTTC. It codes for CASSLVTSGGGYNEQFF.

For the CDR3, the DNA is TGTGCCAGCAGCTTGGACAGCGCAACTAATGAAAAACTGTTTTTT. Its protein product is CASSLDSATNEKLFF. The chain is built from TRBV5-4 and TRBJ1-4; the D is unclear. Trimming stripped 0 bases from V and 0 bases from J, with 6 bases between. CDR1 is SGHNT, CDR2 YYREEE, per germline (reference sequence). The CDR3 sequence is 15 residues long.

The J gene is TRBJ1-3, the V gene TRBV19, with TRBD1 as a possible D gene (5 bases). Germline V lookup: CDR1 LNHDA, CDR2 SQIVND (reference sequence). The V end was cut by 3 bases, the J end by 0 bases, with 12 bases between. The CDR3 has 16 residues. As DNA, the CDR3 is TGTGCCAGTAGTATTAGACCGGGACCCTCTGGAAACACCATATATTTT. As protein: CASSIRPGPSGNTIYF.

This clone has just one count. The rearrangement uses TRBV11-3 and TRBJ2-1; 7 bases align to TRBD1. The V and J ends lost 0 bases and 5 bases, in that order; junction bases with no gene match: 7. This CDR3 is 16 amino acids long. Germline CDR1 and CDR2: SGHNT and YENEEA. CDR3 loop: CASSLDGGTEDNEQFF. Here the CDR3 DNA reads TGTGCCAGCAGCTTAGATGGTGGGACAGAGGACAATGAGCAGTTCTTC. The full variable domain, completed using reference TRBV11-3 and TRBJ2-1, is EAGVVQSPRYKIIEKKQPVAFWCNPISGHNTLYWYLQNLGQGPELLIRYENEEAVDDSQLPKDRFSAERLKGVDSTLKIQPAELGDSAVYLCASSLDGGTEDNEQFFGPGTRLTVL.

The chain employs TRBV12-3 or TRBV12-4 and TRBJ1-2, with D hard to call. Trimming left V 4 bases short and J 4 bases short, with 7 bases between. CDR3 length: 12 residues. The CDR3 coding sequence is TGTGCCAGCAGTTCGCGGGGCTATGGCTACACCTTC. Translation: CASSSRGYGYTF.